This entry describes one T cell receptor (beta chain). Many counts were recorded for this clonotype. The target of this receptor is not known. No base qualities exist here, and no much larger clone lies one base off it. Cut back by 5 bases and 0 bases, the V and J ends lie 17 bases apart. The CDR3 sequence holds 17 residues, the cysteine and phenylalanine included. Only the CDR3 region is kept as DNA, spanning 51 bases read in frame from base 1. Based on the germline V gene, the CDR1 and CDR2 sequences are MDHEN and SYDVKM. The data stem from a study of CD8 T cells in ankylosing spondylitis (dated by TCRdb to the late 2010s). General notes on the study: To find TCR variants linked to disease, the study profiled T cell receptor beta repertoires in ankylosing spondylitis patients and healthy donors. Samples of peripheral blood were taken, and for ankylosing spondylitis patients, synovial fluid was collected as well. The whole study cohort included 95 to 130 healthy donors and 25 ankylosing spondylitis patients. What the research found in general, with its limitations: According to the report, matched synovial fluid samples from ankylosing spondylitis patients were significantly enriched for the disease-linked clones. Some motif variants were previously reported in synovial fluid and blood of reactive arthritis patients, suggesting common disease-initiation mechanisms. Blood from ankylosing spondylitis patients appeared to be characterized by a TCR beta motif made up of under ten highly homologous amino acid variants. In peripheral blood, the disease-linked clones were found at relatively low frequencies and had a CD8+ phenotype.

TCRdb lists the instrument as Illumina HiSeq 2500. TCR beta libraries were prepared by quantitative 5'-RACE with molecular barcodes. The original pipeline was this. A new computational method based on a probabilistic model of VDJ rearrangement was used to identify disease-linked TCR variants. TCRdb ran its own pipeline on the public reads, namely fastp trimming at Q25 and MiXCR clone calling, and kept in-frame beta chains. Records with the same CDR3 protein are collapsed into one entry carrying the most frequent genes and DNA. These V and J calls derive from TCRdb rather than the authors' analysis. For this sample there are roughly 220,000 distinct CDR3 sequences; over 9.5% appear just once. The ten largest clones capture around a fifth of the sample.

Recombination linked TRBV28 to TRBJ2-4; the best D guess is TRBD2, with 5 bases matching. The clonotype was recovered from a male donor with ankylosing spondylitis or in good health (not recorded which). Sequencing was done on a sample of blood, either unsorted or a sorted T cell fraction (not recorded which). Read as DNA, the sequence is TGTGCCAGCAGTCCCTGGCCCGGACTGGAAGCCAAAAACATTCAGTACTTC. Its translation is CASSPWPGLEAKNIQYF.